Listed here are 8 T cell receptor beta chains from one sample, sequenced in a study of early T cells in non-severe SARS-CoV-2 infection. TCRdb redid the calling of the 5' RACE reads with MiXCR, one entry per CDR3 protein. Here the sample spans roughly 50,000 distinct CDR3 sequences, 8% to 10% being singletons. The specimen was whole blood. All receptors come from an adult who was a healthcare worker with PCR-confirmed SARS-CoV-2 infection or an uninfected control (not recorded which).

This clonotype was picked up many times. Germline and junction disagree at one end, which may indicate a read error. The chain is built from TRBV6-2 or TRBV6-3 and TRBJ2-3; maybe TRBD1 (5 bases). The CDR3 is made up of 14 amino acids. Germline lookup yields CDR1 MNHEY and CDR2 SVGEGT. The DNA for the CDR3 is TGTGCCAGTCGTCGGACGCAGGGCACAGCTACGCAGTATTTT. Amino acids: CASRRTQGTATQYF.

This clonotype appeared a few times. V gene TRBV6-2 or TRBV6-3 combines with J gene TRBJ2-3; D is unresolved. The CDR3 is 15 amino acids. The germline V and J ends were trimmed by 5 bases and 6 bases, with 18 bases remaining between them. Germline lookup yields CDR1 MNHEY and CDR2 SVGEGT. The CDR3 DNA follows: TGTGCCAGCAGTGCCCGGGCCCGGAAAGCGGATACGCAGTATTTT. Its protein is CASSARARKADTQYF.

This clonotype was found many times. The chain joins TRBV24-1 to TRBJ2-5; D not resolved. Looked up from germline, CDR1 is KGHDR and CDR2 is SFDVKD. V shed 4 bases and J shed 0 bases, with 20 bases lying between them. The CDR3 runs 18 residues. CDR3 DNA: TGTGCCACCAGTGACCTGAGAACTCTTCGTTTGGACCAAGAGACCCAGTACTTC. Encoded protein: CATSDLRTLRLDQETQYF.

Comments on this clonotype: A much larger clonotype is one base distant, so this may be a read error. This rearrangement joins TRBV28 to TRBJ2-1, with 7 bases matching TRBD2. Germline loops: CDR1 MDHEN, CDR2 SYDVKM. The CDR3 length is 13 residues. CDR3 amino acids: CAGSPSGDHEQFF. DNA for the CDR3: TGTGCCGGCAGTCCAAGCGGGGACCATGAGCAGTTCTTC. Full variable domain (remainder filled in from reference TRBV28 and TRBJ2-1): DVKVTQSSRYLVKRTGEKVFLECVQDMDHENMFWYRQDPGLGLRLIYFSYDVKMKEKGDIPEGYSVSREKKERFSLILESASTNQTSMYLCAGSPSGDHEQFFGPGTRLTVL.

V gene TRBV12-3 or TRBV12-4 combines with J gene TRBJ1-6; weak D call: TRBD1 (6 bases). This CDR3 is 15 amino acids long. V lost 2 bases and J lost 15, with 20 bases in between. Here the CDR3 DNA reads TGTGCCAGCAGTTTATGGTCCCACGAGGGGGACGTCCTCCACTTT. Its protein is CASSLWSHEGDVLHF.

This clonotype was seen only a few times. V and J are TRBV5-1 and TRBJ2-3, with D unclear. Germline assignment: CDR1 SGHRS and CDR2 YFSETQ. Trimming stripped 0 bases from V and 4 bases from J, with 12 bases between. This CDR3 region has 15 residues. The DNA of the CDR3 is TGCGCCAGCAGCTTGGGGGCATCCCACCCAGATACGCAGTATTTT. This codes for CASSLGASHPDTQYF. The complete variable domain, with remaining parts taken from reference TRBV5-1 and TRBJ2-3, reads KAGVTQTPRYLIKTRGQQVTLSCSPISGHRSVSWYQQTPGQGLQFLFEYFSETQRNKGNFPGRFSGRQFSNSRSEMNVSTLELGDSALYLCASSLGASHPDTQYFGPGTRLTVL.

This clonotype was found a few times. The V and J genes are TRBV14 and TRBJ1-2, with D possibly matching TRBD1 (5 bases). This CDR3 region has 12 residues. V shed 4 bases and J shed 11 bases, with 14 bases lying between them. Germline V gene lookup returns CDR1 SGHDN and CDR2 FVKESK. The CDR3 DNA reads TGTGCCAGCAGCCGCCGCGACAGTAGGTACACCTTC. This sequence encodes CASSRRDSRYTF.

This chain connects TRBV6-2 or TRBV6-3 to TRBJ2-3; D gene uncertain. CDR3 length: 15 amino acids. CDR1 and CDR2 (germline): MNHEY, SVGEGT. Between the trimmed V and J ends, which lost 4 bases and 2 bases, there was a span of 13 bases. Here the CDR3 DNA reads TGTGCCAGCAGTTCCAGCCCTCCCTACACAGATACGCAGTATTTT. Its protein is CASSSSPPYTDTQYF.